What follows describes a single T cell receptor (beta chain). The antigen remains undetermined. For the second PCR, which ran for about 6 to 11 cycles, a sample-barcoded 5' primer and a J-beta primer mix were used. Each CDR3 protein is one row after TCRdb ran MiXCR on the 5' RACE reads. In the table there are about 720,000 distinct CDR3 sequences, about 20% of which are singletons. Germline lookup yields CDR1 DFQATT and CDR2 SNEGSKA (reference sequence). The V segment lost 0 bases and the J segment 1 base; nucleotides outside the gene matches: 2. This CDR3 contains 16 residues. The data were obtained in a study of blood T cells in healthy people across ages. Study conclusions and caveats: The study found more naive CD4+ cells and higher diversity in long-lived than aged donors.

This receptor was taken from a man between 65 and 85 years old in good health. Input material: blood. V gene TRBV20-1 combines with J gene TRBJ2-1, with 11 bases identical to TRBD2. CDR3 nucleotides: TGCAGTGCTAGAGAACTAGCGGGGGCATCCTACAATGAGCAGTTCTTC. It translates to CSARELAGASYNEQFF.